These 27 T cell receptor beta chains came from one sample sequenced in a study of blood T cell repertoires in COVID-19. The assay was immunoSEQ multiplex PCR, and TCRdb's table has in-frame clones only and misses some. The sample contains 150,000 to 200,000 clones, roughly 86% of which appear only once. Sequencing was carried out using peripheral blood. These receptors were obtained from a man between 65 and 85 years old with acute or convalescent COVID-19.

The chain combines TRBV6-1 with TRBJ1-2, with D tentatively TRBD1 (5 bases). Trimming pared 3 bases from V and 2 bases from J, leaving 13 bases between. The germline gives CDR1 MNHNS, CDR2 SASEGT. The CDR3 loop spans 15 amino acids. The CDR3: CASSEGPGGNYGYTF. CDR3 nucleotides: TGTGCCAGCAGTGAGGGCCCGGGGGGAAACTATGGCTACACCTTC.

This chain links TRBV7-7 with TRBJ2-2; perhaps TRBD1 as D (6 bases). CDR3 length: 16 residues. V lost 5 bases and J 4 bases, leaving 17 bases between the germline ends. Germline V gene lookup returns CDR1 SSHAT and CDR2 FNYEAQ (reference sequence). The CDR3 DNA reads as TGTGCCAGCAGCACCGGGACATCAATTGTCACCGGGGAGCTGTTTTTT. As protein: CASSTGTSIVTGELFF.

The chain combines TRBV11-3 with TRBJ2-7, with D tentatively TRBD2 (5 bases). Trimming took off 1 base at V and 4 bases at J, with 11 bases between the two ends. From germline, CDR1 is SGHNT and CDR2 YENEEA. The CDR3 covers 14 residues. CDR3 region: CASSLGGDRYEQYF. CDR3 in DNA: TGTGCCAGCAGCTTAGGGGGAGACCGGTACGAGCAGTACTTC.

The gene calls are TRBV6-1 and TRBJ1-1; D may be TRBD1 (5 bases). V was shortened by 2 bases and J by 4 bases, with 14 bases between the two germline ends. Germline V gene lookup returns CDR1 MNHNS and CDR2 SASEGT. The CDR3 totals 15 residues. The CDR3 sequence: CASSELSGGSTEAFF. CDR3 sequence (DNA): TGTGCCAGCAGTGAACTGTCGGGGGGAAGCACTGAAGCTTTCTTT.

The rearrangement uses TRBV7-2 and TRBJ1-6; no clear D. Trimming took off 4 bases at V and 9 bases at J, with 13 bases between the two ends. Germline CDR1 and CDR2: SGHTA and FQGNSA. This CDR3 spans 14 amino acids. The CDR3 region has the DNA TGTGCCAGCAGCTCCCTCCCGGCAGGTTCACCCCTCCACTTT. The encoded protein is CASSSLPAGSPLHF.

The V call is TRBV25-1, the J call TRBJ1-2, with 9 bases matching TRBD1. The junction had 7 bases not matched to a gene; V was cut back by 9 bases and J by 8 bases. This CDR3 is 12 amino acids long. The germline CDR1 and CDR2 sequences are MGHDK and SYGVNS. CDR3 sequence reads: CASTGGVNGYTF. CDR3 nucleotide sequence: TGTGCCAGTACAGGGGGCGTTAACGGCTACACCTTC.

The chain joins TRBV7-9 to TRBJ2-1, with TRBD2 as a possible D gene (6 bases). The CDR3 has 13 residues. V was pared by 4 bases and J by 9 bases, with 13 bases between. Germline-derived CDR1 and CDR2 are SEHNR and FQNEAQ (reference sequence). The DNA of the CDR3 is TGTGCCAGCAGCTGGACCGGGGAGGCTGAGCAGTTCTTC. It yields the protein CASSWTGEAEQFF.

The chain combines TRBV5-4 with TRBJ1-5, with D possibly TRBD1 on 6 matching bases. CDR1 SGHNT and CDR2 YYREEE come from the germline V gene (reference sequence). V was clipped by 2 bases and J by 3 bases, with 15 bases between them. The CDR3 consists of 16 residues. The CDR3 protein is CASSFGGGAVNQPQHF. As DNA, the CDR3 is TGTGCCAGCAGCTTTGGAGGGGGGGCGGTCAATCAGCCCCAGCATTTT.

This rearrangement joins TRBV5-1 to TRBJ2-7; 10 bases map to TRBD1. Germline V gene lookup returns CDR1 SGHRS and CDR2 YFSETQ. The CDR3 is made up of 14 amino acids. Trimming at V came to 6 bases and at J to 3 bases, leaving 6 bases not matched to a gene. The CDR3 nucleotides read TGCGCCAGCACCCCGGACAGGGGGTTCTACGAGCAGTACTTC. Encoded protein: CASTPDRGFYEQYF.

V is TRBV6-1 and J is TRBJ2-7; D uncertain. The CDR3 totals 13 residues. Germline V lookup: CDR1 MNHNS, CDR2 SASEGT. V was clipped by 1 base and J by 6 bases, with 10 bases between them. As DNA, the CDR3 is TGTGCCAGCAGTGAAGTCCTATTGATCGAGCAGTACTTC. This sequence encodes CASSEVLLIEQYF.

This clone has a single count. J is TRBJ2-7 and V is TRBV30; D gene unclear. Per the germline V gene, CDR1 is GTSNPN and CDR2 is SVGIG (reference sequence). CDR3 length: 11 residues. The germline V and J ends were trimmed by 1 base and 7 bases, with 8 bases remaining between them. CDR3 DNA sequence: TGTGCCTGGAGTGGCCTGAGGGAGCAGTACTTC. This encodes CAWSGLREQYF.

This clone was observed a single time. This chain connects TRBV6-1 to TRBJ2-5; weak D call: TRBD1 (5 bases). Trimming took off 0 bases at V and 5 bases at J, with 13 bases between the two ends. The CDR3 covers 15 residues. CDR1 is MNHNS and CDR2 is SASEGT in the germline V gene. CDR3 DNA: TGTGCCAGCAGTGAAGCATTGGACAAGGAGGAGACCCAGTACTTC. This sequence encodes CASSEALDKEETQYF.

This clone was counted only a few times. The chain combines TRBV18 with TRBJ2-5; 8 bases fit TRBD1. The germline gives CDR1 KGHSH, CDR2 LQKENI. J gave up 4 bases and V 6 bases, and 1 base lay outside the gene matches. This CDR3 comprises 12 residues. CDR3 in amino acids: CASSDRGETQYF. As DNA, the CDR3 is TGTGCCAGCTCCGACAGGGGAGAGACCCAGTACTTC.

This clone came up a few times. The CDR3 sequence is CATAEEQGTQPQHF. The CDR3 nucleotides read TGTGCCACCGCCGAAGAACAGGGGACTCAGCCCCAGCATTTT. The chain couples TRBV10-3 to TRBJ1-5; TRBD1 aligns across 7 bases. V trimming: 10 bases; J trimming: 6 bases; junction bases outside the gene matches: 12. This CDR3 comprises 14 residues. Germline V lookup: CDR1 ENHRY, CDR2 SYGVKD.

The chain joins TRBV19 to TRBJ1-1; D is uncertain. The CDR3 consists of 13 residues. CDR1 and CDR2 (germline): LNHDA, SQIVND (reference sequence). Trimming shortened V by 9 bases and J by 10 bases, and 21 bases separated the two germline ends. The CDR3 is CASTRLTGSRAFF. As DNA, the CDR3 is TGTGCCAGCACAAGGTTGACCGGGAGTCGAGCTTTCTTT.

The chain uses TRBV19 and TRBJ1-5; D is unclear. The germline V gene encodes CDR1 LNHDA and CDR2 SQIVND (reference sequence). V lost 3 bases and J lost 4, with 13 bases in between. The CDR3 is 15 residues long. CDR3 loop: CASSIPQVTNQPQHF. For the CDR3, the DNA is TGTGCCAGTAGTATTCCCCAGGTTACTAATCAGCCCCAGCATTTT.

The chain joins TRBV18 to TRBJ2-1; 15 nucleotides agree with TRBD2. CDR1 and CDR2 (germline): KGHSH, LQKENI. The CDR3 is 16 amino acids. V dropped 0 bases and J dropped 9; count of bases not matched to a gene: 3. The CDR3 nucleotides are TGTGCCAGCTCACCACCGGGACTAGCGGGAGGAGGTGAGCAGTTCTTC. Amino acids: CASSPPGLAGGGEQFF.

The gene calls are TRBV29-1 and TRBJ2-5, with 12 bases lining up with TRBD2. This CDR3 spans 16 amino acids. Germline V lookup: CDR1 SQVTM, CDR2 ANQGSEA. V lost 6 bases to trimming and J lost 2 bases; unmatched junction nucleotides: 10. The CDR3 loop is CSVVTSGSSWQETQYF. DNA of the CDR3: TGCAGCGTAGTGACTAGCGGGAGTTCGTGGCAAGAGACCCAGTACTTC.

The chain couples TRBV30 to TRBJ2-1, with D unresolved. The length of the CDR3 is 15 residues. V was shortened by 1 base and J by 1 base, with 11 bases between the two germline ends. CDR1 and CDR2 (germline): GTSNPN, SVGIG (reference sequence). CDR3 sequence: CAWSGHGRSYNEQFF. CDR3 nucleotides: TGTGCCTGGAGTGGGCATGGCAGGTCCTACAATGAGCAGTTCTTC.

The DNA of the CDR3 is TGCGCCAGCACGGTAGGCCAGGCTAGCGGGGGCTACGAGCAGTACTTC. Protein: CASTVGQASGGYEQYF. The chain uses TRBV5-1 and TRBJ2-7; 10 bases line up with TRBD2. CDR1 is SGHRS and CDR2 is YFSETQ in the germline V gene. The CDR3 runs 16 residues. V was pared by 6 bases and J by 3 bases, with 12 bases of the junction left unmatched. Full variable domain (missing parts from reference TRBV5-1 and TRBJ2-7): KAGVTQTPRYLIKTRGQQVTLSCSPISGHRSVSWYQQTPGQGLQFLFEYFSETQRNKGNFPGRFSGRQFSNSRSEMNVSTLELGDSALYLCASTVGQASGGYEQYFGPGTRLTVT.

The V call is TRBV5-4, the J call TRBJ2-7; 11 bases agree with TRBD1. Germline-derived CDR1 and CDR2 are SGHNT and YYREEE (reference sequence). This CDR3 has 16 residues. With V trimmed by 0 bases and J by 2 bases, 4 bases remained unmatched. As DNA, the CDR3 is TGTGCCAGCAGCTTGGGTGGGGGACAGGGGGCCTACGAGCAGTACTTC. The encoded protein is CASSLGGGQGAYEQYF.

This CDR3 reads CASSLSPGATNEKLFF. Written as DNA, the CDR3 is TGTGCCAGCAGTTTAAGCCCCGGGGCAACTAATGAAAAACTGTTTTTT. The chain joins TRBV28 to TRBJ1-4; no definite D call. The germline CDR1 and CDR2 sequences are MDHEN and SYDVKM. CDR3 length equals 16 residues. Trimming removed 2 bases from V and 0 bases from J, with 10 bases in between.

This chain connects TRBV23-1 to TRBJ2-1; the match to TRBD2 covers 8 bases. TRBV23-1 is an ORF; its function is uncertain. The CDR3 runs to 17 residues. The V segment lost 1 base and the J segment 0 bases; nucleotides outside the gene matches: 5. CDR3: CASSQYGGRISYNEQFF. For the CDR3, the DNA is TGCGCCAGCAGTCAATACGGCGGGAGGATCTCCTACAATGAGCAGTTCTTC.

The chain recombines TRBV7-9 with TRBJ1-1; D not resolved. This CDR3 comprises 14 residues. The V gene's germline CDR1 is SEHNR and CDR2 FQNEAQ (reference sequence). Trimming removed 2 bases from V and 2 bases from J, with 9 bases in between. The CDR3 loop reads CASSLFSGNTEAFF. The CDR3 DNA reads as TGTGCCAGCAGCTTATTTTCAGGAAACACTGAAGCTTTCTTT.

V and J are TRBV3-1 (or the pseudogene TRBV3-2) and TRBJ2-3; possibly TRBD2 for D (5 bases). V was clipped by 4 bases and J by 8 bases, with 10 bases between them. This CDR3 contains 12 residues. Germline assignment: CDR1 LGHDT and CDR2 YNNKEL (reference sequence). In DNA form, the CDR3 reads TGTGCCAGCAGCCCCCGTGAGGGTACGCAGTATTTT. Protein product: CASSPREGTQYF.

The chain is built from TRBV20-1 and TRBJ1-5, with 10 bases identical to TRBD1. The CDR3 covers 16 residues. Looked up from germline, CDR1 is DFQATT and CDR2 is SNEGSKA (reference sequence). Trimming took 3 bases from V and 2 from J; bases not matched to a gene: 7. This CDR3 reads CSASRSGQGGNQPQHF. The DNA for the CDR3 is TGCAGTGCTAGTCGTTCAGGACAGGGGGGCAATCAGCCCCAGCATTTT.

This rearrangement joins TRBV15 to TRBJ2-7; perhaps TRBD2 as D (6 bases). Per germline, CDR1 LNHNV and CDR2 YYDKDF (reference sequence). The V gene lost 1 base and the J gene lost 2 bases, with 12 bases spanning the gap. This CDR3 is 15 amino acids long. CDR3 region: CATSRGPSGAYEQYF. CDR3 nucleotide sequence: TGTGCCACCAGCAGAGGCCCCTCGGGGGCCTACGAGCAGTACTTC.